The 24 T cell receptor beta chains listed next were all sequenced from one sample in a study of cytomegalovirus exposure and HLA in healthy donors. PCR used 60 Vbeta primers and 13 Jbeta primers. Produced via immunoSEQ multiplex PCR; TCRdb's table is partial and in-frame only. Of about 200,000 clones listed, 65% to 80% were seen once; the top ten hold 0.2% to 0.25%. The specimen was PBMCs. The receptors originated from a girl aged 2 to 10 in good health and CMV-seronegative.

CDR3 amino acids: CASSMGTGGAGYEQYF. CDR3 bases: TGTGCCAGTAGTATGGGGACAGGGGGCGCAGGATACGAGCAGTACTTC. The chain combines TRBV19 with TRBJ2-7, with TRBD1 matching 12 bases. The CDR3 runs to 16 residues. J gave up 4 bases and V 3 bases, and 7 bases lay outside the gene matches. Germline V gives CDR1 LNHDA, CDR2 SQIVND (reference sequence).

The J gene is TRBJ1-4, the V gene TRBV6-1, with D maybe TRBD1 (6 bases). Germline CDR1 and CDR2: MNHNS and SASEGT. V lost 5 bases and J lost 3, with 13 bases in between. This CDR3 is built from 15 residues. The CDR3 DNA reads as TGTGCCAGCAGTATCCGACAGGCCGCTAATGAAAAACTGTTTTTT. It specifies CASSIRQAANEKLFF.

This sequence joins TRBV10-3 and TRBJ2-2; D ambiguous. Germline loops: CDR1 ENHRY, CDR2 SYGVKD. Trimming stripped 2 bases from V and 1 base from J, with 5 bases between. The CDR3 totals 14 residues. The CDR3 sequence: CAISETRNTGELFF. CDR3 sequence (DNA): TGTGCCATCAGTGAGACGAGGAACACCGGGGAGCTGTTTTTT.

The genes are TRBV6-1 and TRBJ2-5; no firm D call. Per germline, CDR1 MNHNS and CDR2 SASEGT. The CDR3 sequence is 12 residues long. Trimming took 2 bases from V and 3 from J, leaving 4 bases between them. The CDR3 region has the DNA TGTGCCAGCAGTGAACAGGAAGAGACCCAGTACTTC. Protein sequence: CASSEQEETQYF.

This clone was counted only a few times. This chain connects TRBV6-1 to TRBJ1-1, with 10 bases matching TRBD1. The CDR3 runs to 13 residues. V gave up 8 bases and J gave up 4 bases; unmatched junction bases: 4. Per the germline V gene, CDR1 is MNHNS and CDR2 is SASEGT. This chain's CDR3 is CASRQGAFTEAFF. The CDR3 DNA is TGTGCCAGCCGACAGGGGGCATTCACTGAAGCTTTCTTT.

The V gene is TRBV7-6, the J gene TRBJ1-4; D unclear. The length of the CDR3 is 16 residues. V lost 0 bases, J lost 5 bases, and 13 bases lay in between. The germline gives CDR1 SGHVS, CDR2 FNYEAQ. CDR3 DNA: TGTGCCAGCAGCTTAGCTTATCCCTCCGAGAATGAAAAACTGTTTTTT. Its translation: CASSLAYPSENEKLFF.

The CDR3 is CAWSVLSPIWTSGKETQYF. The CDR3 DNA reads TGTGCCTGGAGTGTACTTTCCCCCATCTGGACTAGCGGTAAAGAGACCCAGTACTTC. This sequence joins TRBV30 and TRBJ2-5, with 10 bases aligning to TRBD2. The CDR3 extends over 19 amino acids. Unmatched junction bases numbered 16, after V lost 0 bases and J lost 3 bases. Germline values: CDR1 GTSNPN, CDR2 SVGIG (reference sequence).

The chain employs TRBV15 and TRBJ2-3; 7 positions agree with TRBD2. This CDR3 has 12 residues. Germline-derived CDR1 and CDR2 are LNHNV and YYDKDF (reference sequence). V lost 1 base, J lost 9 bases, and 1 base stayed unmatched. Here the CDR3 reads CATSRAGGTQYF. The CDR3 DNA sequence: TGTGCCACCAGCAGAGCCGGGGGGACGCAGTATTTT.

The genes are TRBV2 and TRBJ1-2; D gene unclear. The CDR3 spans 13 residues. Germline-derived CDR1 and CDR2 are SNHLY and FYNNEI. With 7 bases removed from V and 2 bases from J, the gap between germline ends came to 11 bases. CDR3 nucleotides: TGTGCCAGCACGGCAGGTTGGAACTATGGCTACACCTTC. Its protein product is CASTAGWNYGYTF.

The gene calls are TRBV7-2 and TRBJ1-6, with 9 bases that match TRBD1. The CDR3 spans 17 residues. V was clipped by 5 bases and J by 7 bases; unmatched bases: 12. Germline V gives CDR1 SGHTA, CDR2 FQGNSA. The CDR3 DNA follows: TGTGCCAGCAGCCGACAGTCTGCCGGGACAGGGAATTCACCCCTCCACTTT. The encoded protein is CASSRQSAGTGNSPLHF.

The chain carries TRBV6-6 and TRBJ2-7, with 8 bases fitting TRBD1. Per germline, CDR1 MNHNY and CDR2 SVGAGI (reference sequence). The trim removed 2 bases at V and 10 bases at J, leaving 1 base unmatched. This CDR3 has 11 amino acids. The CDR3: CASSYGTGQYF. DNA for the CDR3: TGTGCCAGCAGTTACGGGACAGGCCAGTACTTC.

This sequence joins TRBV5-4 and TRBJ1-4; D may be TRBD1 (6 bases). The CDR3 has 15 residues. Germline V gene sequence: CDR1 SGHNT, CDR2 YYREEE (reference sequence). Trimming pared 3 bases from V and 8 bases from J, leaving 17 bases between. DNA for the CDR3: TGTGCCAGCAGCTCCACAGGGAGGGGTGAAGAAAAACTGTTTTTT. Translation: CASSSTGRGEEKLFF. Supplemented by reference TRBV5-4 and TRBJ1-4, the full variable domain reads ETGVTQSPTHLIKTRGQQVTLRCSSQSGHNTVSWYQQALGQGPQFIFQYYREEENGRGNFPPRFSGLQFPNYSSELNVNALELDDSALYLCASSSTGRGEEKLFFGSGTQLSVL.

V and J are TRBV4-1 and TRBJ2-1; TRBD2 matches at 10 bases. CDR1 MGHRA and CDR2 YSYEKL come from the germline V gene. The CDR3 has 16 amino acids. After removal of 3 bases from V and 4 bases from J, the junction contained 6 bases not matched to a gene. CDR3 in amino acids: CASSHLSGGPYNEQFF. DNA for the CDR3: TGCGCCAGCAGCCACCTTAGCGGGGGGCCTTACAATGAGCAGTTCTTC.

The chain employs TRBV10-3 and TRBJ1-1; the D is unclear. V shed 4 bases and J shed 0 bases, with 9 bases lying between them. The germline CDR1 and CDR2 sequences are ENHRY and SYGVKD. The CDR3 length is 14 residues. DNA for the CDR3: TGTGCCATCAGTGTCGACAACCTGAACACTGAAGCTTTCTTT. This encodes CAISVDNLNTEAFF.

The chain combines TRBV9 with TRBJ2-3, with a weak D call TRBD2 (5 bases). From germline, CDR1 is SGDLS and CDR2 YYNGEE. V lost 3 bases, J lost 8 bases, and 28 bases lay in between. The CDR3 contains 18 residues. DNA for the CDR3: TGTGCCAGCAGCGCTCCCCCAGCAAGGGTACCGCACCGGGGTACGCAGTATTTT. Translating gives CASSAPPARVPHRGTQYF.

The V gene is TRBV4-1, the J gene TRBJ1-2, with 7 bases lining up with TRBD1. The CDR3 extends over 16 amino acids. After removal of 1 base from V and 2 bases from J, the junction contained 7 bases not matched to a gene. Germline lookup yields CDR1 MGHRA and CDR2 YSYEKL. The CDR3 bases are TGCGCCAGCAGCCAAGGGCAGGGGGGACAGAACTATGGCTACACCTTC. Its protein product is CASSQGQGGQNYGYTF.

V usage is TRBV7-9 and J usage is TRBJ2-1; D remains ambiguous. V was pared by 5 bases and J by 4 bases, with 3 bases between. The CDR3 is 11 residues long. CDR1 SEHNR and CDR2 FQNEAQ come from the germline V gene (reference sequence). This CDR3 is CASSPYNEQFF. DNA of the CDR3: TGTGCCAGCAGCCCATACAATGAGCAGTTCTTC. Full variable domain (missing parts from reference TRBV7-9 and TRBJ2-1): DTGVSQNPRHKITKRGQNVTFRCDPISEHNRLYWYRQTLGQGPEFLTYFQNEAQLEKSRLLSDRFSAERPKGSFSTLEIQRTEQGDSAMYLCASSPYNEQFFGPGTRLTVL.

The gene calls are TRBV7-9 and TRBJ1-5, with TRBD1 matching over 10 bases. Germline V lookup: CDR1 SEHNR, CDR2 FQNEAQ (reference sequence). The V and J ends lost 6 bases and 6 bases, in that order; junction bases with no gene match: 11. The CDR3 totals 16 residues. CDR3 protein: CASSLGGTGVSQPQHF. The CDR3 DNA reads as TGTGCCAGCAGTCTAGGTGGGACAGGGGTCAGTCAGCCCCAGCATTTT.

This chain links TRBV4-1 with TRBJ1-6; TRBD1 matches 8 bases. The length of the CDR3 is 19 residues. Trimming took 6 bases from V and 3 from J; bases not matched to a gene: 16. Germline V lookup: CDR1 MGHRA, CDR2 YSYEKL. The DNA for the CDR3 is TGCGCCAGCAGTATCGAGGGACAGGTGAACCCCAACTATAATTCACCCCTCCACTTT. Encoded protein: CASSIEGQVNPNYNSPLHF.

This clone was recorded once. The chain is built from TRBV9 and TRBJ2-2, with 7 bases that match TRBD1. The CDR3 is 14 amino acids. Germline V gene data show CDR1 as SGDLS and CDR2 as YYNGEE. J gave up 6 bases and V 3 bases, and 5 bases lay outside the gene matches. The CDR3 region is CASSERQGPGELFF. The DNA of the CDR3 is TGTGCCAGCAGCGAGAGACAGGGTCCCGGGGAGCTGTTTTTT.

This clone was found a few times. Here the CDR3 DNA reads TGTGCCAGCAGTGAAGGACTAGATGAGCAGTTCTTC. Protein product: CASSEGLDEQFF. This chain uses TRBV2 with TRBJ2-1, with a tentative D call TRBD2 (6 bases). The CDR3 length is 12 residues. Germline V lookup: CDR1 SNHLY, CDR2 FYNNEI. Trimming pared 1 base from V and 8 bases from J, leaving 6 bases between.

The chain couples TRBV5-6 to TRBJ1-5; 11 bases map to TRBD1. The CDR3 spans 14 residues. Looked up from germline, CDR1 is SGHDT and CDR2 is YYEEEE. After removal of 4 bases from V and 4 bases from J, the junction contained 1 base not matched to a gene. CDR3 DNA sequence: TGTGCCAGCAGCCGGGACAGGGGGAATCAGCCCCAGCATTTT. Its translation is CASSRDRGNQPQHF.

The sample holds one count of this clone. The chain couples TRBV19 to TRBJ1-2, with 9 bases aligning to TRBD1. V was clipped by 8 bases and J by 8 bases; unmatched bases: 21. The CDR3 consists of 17 residues. The germline gives CDR1 LNHDA, CDR2 SQIVND (reference sequence). This chain's CDR3 is CASAAGTGRTILKGYTF. CDR3 bases: TGTGCCAGTGCCGCGGGGACAGGGCGGACGATTCTGAAGGGCTACACCTTC.

V and J are TRBV2 and TRBJ1-4, with a weak D call TRBD1 (6 bases). Between the trimmed V and J ends, which lost 6 bases and 8 bases, there was a span of 19 bases. Germline V lookup: CDR1 SNHLY, CDR2 FYNNEI. The CDR3 sequence is 15 residues long. The DNA of the CDR3 is TGTGCCAGCAGAGGAGGACAGTCCACAGGAGAAAAACTGTTTTTT. Encoded protein: CASRGGQSTGEKLFF.